These 8 T cell receptor beta chains were sequenced from one sample in a study of beta chain features in type 1 diabetes. Investigators reverse transcribed all isolated RNA, so they sequenced expressed TCRB transcripts. Assay used: immunoSEQ multiplex PCR; TCRdb lists only in-frame clones, some missing. This table has 680,000 or so clones, 15% to 19% appearing once. Sequences were obtained from naive CD4+ T cells from blood. Receptor source: a man aged 18-30 years in good health.

This clone has just a few counts. The rearrangement links TRBV25-1 to TRBJ2-3, with 7 bases fitting TRBD2. This CDR3 is built from 15 residues. Germline V lookup: CDR1 MGHDK, CDR2 SYGVNS. With V trimmed by 5 bases and J by 6 bases, 11 bases remained unmatched. This chain's CDR3 is CASSPSGTTFDTQYF. The DNA of the CDR3 is TGTGCCAGCAGTCCATCCGGGACTACTTTTGATACGCAGTATTTT.

The DNA of the CDR3 is TGTGCCTGGAGCAGGGACAATGTCCGCTCCAATGAGCAGTTCTTC. This gives the protein CAWSRDNVRSNEQFF. The gene calls are TRBV30 and TRBJ2-1; D may be TRBD1 (6 bases). The V gene's germline CDR1 is GTSNPN and CDR2 SVGIG (reference sequence). The V end lost 3 bases, the J end lost 6 bases, and 18 bases lay between the germline ends. CDR3 length: 15 residues.

In this sample, this clone turned up a few times. The rearrangement joins TRBV14 to TRBJ2-3; 8 bases line up with TRBD2. The J segment lost 5 bases and the V segment lost 2 bases, leaving 6 bases of the junction unmatched. Germline V gene sequence: CDR1 SGHDN, CDR2 FVKESK. CDR3 length: 15 residues. The CDR3 region has the DNA TGTGCCAGCAGCCAAAAGCGGGGGCAAGAAGATACGCAGTATTTT. Translation gives CASSQKRGQEDTQYF. The full variable domain, its missing parts supplied by reference TRBV14 and TRBJ2-3, is EAGVTQFPSHSVIEKGQTVTLRCDPISGHDNLYWYRRVMGKEIKFLLHFVKESKQDESGMPNNRFLAERTGGTYSTLKVQPAELEDSGVYFCASSQKRGQEDTQYFGPGTRLTVL.

This chain links TRBV19 with TRBJ2-5; D uncertain. The CDR3 runs 14 residues. V lost 5 bases and J lost 3, with 13 bases in between. Germline CDR1 is LNHDA and CDR2 is SQIVND (reference sequence). For the CDR3, the DNA is TGTGCCAGTAGTTTACAGCAAACCAAAGAGACCCAGTACTTC. This codes for CASSLQQTKETQYF.

J is TRBJ2-3 and V is TRBV20-1; D gene ambiguous. The V end was cut by 7 bases, the J end by 4 bases, with 6 bases between. CDR1 and CDR2 from the germline V gene are DFQATT and SNEGSKA (reference sequence). The CDR3 runs 10 residues. The CDR3 region is CSEYADTQYF. In DNA form, the CDR3 reads TGCAGTGAGTACGCAGATACGCAGTATTTT.

This chain connects TRBV14 to TRBJ2-7; weak D call: TRBD1 (6 bases). The CDR3 sequence is 18 residues long. Per germline, CDR1 SGHDN and CDR2 FVKESK. V dropped 4 bases and J dropped 1 base, with 23 bases sitting between them. The CDR3 DNA reads TGTGCCAGCAGCCGCTTACCCCCTTGGGCAGGGGTATCCTACGAGCAGTACTTC. It codes for CASSRLPPWAGVSYEQYF.

This clone appeared a few times. Other DNA sequences in this sample translate to the same CDR3. The chain joins TRBV7-2 to TRBJ2-3; D ambiguous. Germline loops: CDR1 SGHTA, CDR2 FQGNSA. V was cut by 5 bases and J by 2 bases, with 8 bases left in between. The CDR3 totals 13 residues. CDR3 sequence reads: CASSTRDTDTQYF. CDR3 DNA: TGTGCCAGCAGCACGCGAGACACAGATACGCAGTATTTT.

This chain uses TRBV25-1 with TRBJ1-5; D remains ambiguous. Trimming shortened V by 4 bases and J by 4 bases, and 11 bases separated the two germline ends. CDR1 and CDR2 (germline): MGHDK, SYGVNS. The CDR3 contains 14 residues. The CDR3 sequence is CASSVSDTNQPQHF. For the CDR3, the DNA is TGTGCCAGCAGTGTATCTGACACAAATCAGCCCCAGCATTTT.